The next 31 T cell receptor beta chains were all read from a single sample in a study of blood T cell repertoires in COVID-19. Profiling relied on immunoSEQ multiplex PCR, and the TCRdb table lists in-frame clones only, not all of them. The sample records 55,000 to 90,000 clones, 85% to 90% being singletons. The source material was peripheral blood. These receptors were obtained from an elderly woman with active or convalescent COVID-19.

The V call is TRBV5-6, the J call TRBJ2-7; D is unclear. The germline V gene encodes CDR1 SGHDT and CDR2 YYEEEE. This CDR3 has 13 residues. Trimming removed 0 bases at V and 6 bases at J, with 10 bases between. For the CDR3, the DNA is TGTGCCAGCAGCTTGGTTCGCAGGCGCGAGCAGTACTTC. It yields the protein CASSLVRRREQYF.

The V call is TRBV9, the J call TRBJ2-1; tentatively, D is TRBD2 (7 bases). In germline, CDR1 is SGDLS, CDR2 YYNGEE. The CDR3 covers 13 residues. V lost 5 bases to trimming and J lost 14 bases, with 20 bases between them. In DNA, the CDR3 is TGTGCCAGCAGAGACCCTCGAGGGGGGGTGGAGTTCTTC. Translating it yields CASRDPRGGVEFF.

The chain carries TRBV5-4 and TRBJ2-1, with TRBD2 matching 13 bases. V lost 0 bases, J lost 0 bases, and 9 bases stayed unmatched. In germline, CDR1 is SGHNT, CDR2 YYREEE (reference sequence). The CDR3 has 20 residues. CDR3 protein: CASSLELAGGPGGSYNEQFF. The DNA of the CDR3 is TGTGCCAGCAGCTTGGAACTAGCGGGGGGGCCAGGAGGCTCCTACAATGAGCAGTTCTTC.

The chain recombines TRBV7-9 with TRBJ1-2, with 7 bases matching TRBD1. Germline CDR1 SEHNR, CDR2 FQNEAQ (reference sequence). The CDR3 runs 14 residues. Losses at the gene ends were 6 bases for V and 0 bases for J; bases not matched to a gene: 4. In DNA, the CDR3 is TGTGCCAGCAGTGGGACAGTAGCTAACTATGGCTACACCTTC. Protein product: CASSGTVANYGYTF. The full variable domain, with the rest looked up from reference TRBV7-9 and TRBJ1-2, is DTGVSQNPRHKITKRGQNVTFRCDPISEHNRLYWYRQTLGQGPEFLTYFQNEAQLEKSRLLSDRFSAERPKGSFSTLEIQRTEQGDSAMYLCASSGTVANYGYTFGSGTRLTVV.

CDR3 sequence (DNA): TGTGCCAGCAGCTTAGGACAGTTATATGGCTACACCTTC. It specifies CASSLGQLYGYTF. The V and J genes are TRBV7-8 and TRBJ1-2, with D perhaps TRBD1 (5 bases). The CDR3 is 13 residues long. The germline V and J ends were trimmed by 1 base and 5 bases, with 8 bases remaining between them. The germline gives CDR1 SGHVS, CDR2 FQNEAQ. Together with reference TRBV7-8 and TRBJ1-2, the CDR3 gives the full variable domain: GAGVSQSPRYKVAKRGQDVALRCDPISGHVSLFWYQQALGQGPEFLTYFQNEAQLDKSGLPSDRFFAERPEGSVSTLKIQRTQQEDSAVYLCASSLGQLYGYTFGSGTRLTVV.

The chain uses TRBV10-3 and TRBJ2-7; 9 nucleotides align to TRBD2. The CDR3 totals 16 residues. The junction had 8 bases not matched to a gene; V was cut back by 0 bases and J by 5 bases. Germline V lookup: CDR1 ENHRY, CDR2 SYGVKD. This chain's CDR3 is CAISESEAGGRNEQYF. For the CDR3, the DNA is TGTGCCATCAGTGAGTCTGAGGCGGGGGGGCGGAACGAGCAGTACTTC.

The V call is TRBV11-2, the J call TRBJ2-3; no definite D call. Germline V gene lookup returns CDR1 SGHAT and CDR2 FQNNGV. V lost 0 bases and J 5 bases, leaving 9 bases between the germline ends. The CDR3 runs to 14 residues. CDR3 residues: CASSLDRPGDTQYF. CDR3 sequence (DNA): TGTGCCAGCAGCTTAGATCGTCCGGGAGATACGCAGTATTTT.

Of note for this clone: One end of the junction varies from germline; a read error may be responsible. The chain joins TRBV12-3 or TRBV12-4 to TRBJ1-2; 8 bases are shared with TRBD1. The CDR3 has 11 amino acids. The CDR3 sequence is CASRRDRQTYF. The CDR3 bases are TGTGCCAGCAGACGGGACAGGCAGACCTACTTC.

This chain uses TRBV6-5 with TRBJ1-5, with a tentative D call TRBD1 (5 bases). Germline CDR1 and CDR2: MNHEY and SVGAGI. Trimming removed 5 bases at V and 0 bases at J, with 11 bases between. The CDR3 length is 15 residues. The CDR3 DNA follows: TGTGCCAGCAGTCCGAGACAGCCTAGCAATCAGCCCCAGCATTTT. Translated, it gives CASSPRQPSNQPQHF.

The J gene is TRBJ1-1, the V gene TRBV15, with 7 bases identical to TRBD1. This CDR3 region has 14 residues. CDR1 and CDR2 (germline): LNHNV, YYDKDF (reference sequence). Unmatched junction bases numbered 11, after V lost 8 bases and J lost 5 bases. CDR3 amino acids: CATEIRQGGTEAFF. DNA of the CDR3: TGTGCCACCGAGATTCGTCAGGGGGGTACTGAAGCTTTCTTT.

The chain links TRBV3-1 (or the pseudogene TRBV3-2) to TRBJ2-2; tentatively, D is TRBD1 (5 bases). V was clipped by 8 bases and J by 6 bases, with 13 bases between them. The germline V gene encodes CDR1 LGHDT and CDR2 YNNKEL (reference sequence). This CDR3 has 13 amino acids. The CDR3 sequence: CASGVRAPGELFF. The CDR3 nucleotides are TGTGCCAGCGGGGTCAGGGCGCCCGGGGAGCTGTTTTTT.

The chain joins TRBV7-2 to TRBJ2-5; TRBD2 agrees at 10 bases. With V trimmed by 2 bases and J by 4 bases, 4 bases remained unmatched. CDR3 length: 15 amino acids. Germline V gives CDR1 SGHTA, CDR2 FQGNSA. The CDR3 region has the DNA TGTGCCAGCAGCTTAAAGCGGGGGGGCCGAGAGACCCAGTACTTC. Translating gives CASSLKRGGRETQYF.

The chain links TRBV11-2 to TRBJ2-1, with D unclear. This CDR3 comprises 14 residues. With 5 bases removed from V and 7 bases from J, the gap between germline ends came to 15 bases. CDR1 and CDR2 (germline): SGHAT, FQNNGV. CDR3 protein: CASSREPVMNEQFF. CDR3 bases: TGTGCCAGCAGCCGAGAGCCCGTTATGAATGAGCAGTTCTTC. The full variable domain, with the rest looked up from reference TRBV11-2 and TRBJ2-1, is EAGVAQSPRYKIIEKRQSVAFWCNPISGHATLYWYQQILGQGPKLLIQFQNNGVVDDSQLPKDRFSAERLKGVDSTLKIQPAKLEDSAVYLCASSREPVMNEQFFGPGTRLTVL.

This chain uses TRBV3-1 (or the pseudogene TRBV3-2) with TRBJ2-3; TRBD2 matches at 15 bases. Germline lookup yields CDR1 LGHDT and CDR2 YNNKEL (reference sequence). The CDR3 totals 16 residues. V lost 4 bases and J lost 5; bases outside the gene matches: 4. The CDR3 DNA is TGTGCCAGCAGCCCGGGACTAGCGGGGGGTATAGATACGCAGTATTTT. It codes for CASSPGLAGGIDTQYF.

This clone appeared a single time. The rearrangement uses TRBV7-8 and TRBJ1-5, with D uncertain. CDR3 size: 13 residues. V shed 4 bases and J shed 7 bases, with 11 bases lying between them. From germline, CDR1 is SGHVS and CDR2 FQNEAQ. The DNA of the CDR3 is TGTGCCAGCAGCTCACTCCTTTACCAGCCCCAGCATTTT. Its translation: CASSSLLYQPQHF.

This sequence joins TRBV5-1 and TRBJ2-2; D gene unclear. V dropped 0 bases and J dropped 1 base, with 10 bases sitting between them. Germline V gives CDR1 SGHRS, CDR2 YFSETQ. This CDR3 is built from 16 residues. The CDR3 sequence is CASSLAQPKNTGELFF. Written as DNA, the CDR3 is TGCGCCAGCAGCTTGGCACAGCCTAAGAACACCGGGGAGCTGTTTTTT.

V usage is TRBV5-1 and J usage is TRBJ1-1; TRBD1 agrees at 7 bases. This CDR3 contains 13 residues. The germline gives CDR1 SGHRS, CDR2 YFSETQ. V lost 4 bases to trimming and J lost 1 base; unmatched junction nucleotides: 1. CDR3 sequence (DNA): TGCGCCAGCAGCCGACAGGGGAACACTGAAGCTTTCTTT. It translates to CASSRQGNTEAFF.

V is TRBV4-3 and J is TRBJ1-6; no definite D call. CDR3 length: 13 residues. V shed 1 base and J shed 9 bases, with 7 bases lying between them. CDR1 is LGHNA and CDR2 is YSLEER in the germline V gene. Here the CDR3 reads CASSQVLGSPLHF. The CDR3 DNA reads TGCGCCAGCAGCCAAGTGCTCGGTTCACCCCTCCACTTT.

The chain uses TRBV7-2 and TRBJ2-1; D is perhaps TRBD2 (6 bases). From germline, CDR1 is SGHTA and CDR2 FQGNSA. V was clipped by 0 bases and J by 9 bases, with 9 bases between them. The CDR3 runs 13 residues. The CDR3 DNA is TGTGCCAGCAGCTTAGCAGAGGGAGGTGAGCAGTTCTTC. Protein: CASSLAEGGEQFF.

V usage is TRBV19 and J usage is TRBJ2-3; 8 bases are shared with TRBD1. Germline V lookup: CDR1 LNHDA, CDR2 SQIVND (reference sequence). V was clipped by 1 base and J by 1 base; unmatched bases: 7. The CDR3 runs to 17 residues. The CDR3 region is CASSIVSGTGRTDTQYF. The CDR3 DNA follows: TGTGCCAGTAGTATAGTGTCGGGGACAGGTCGCACAGATACGCAGTATTTT.

The gene calls are TRBV7-2 and TRBJ2-7; D not certain. The germline V gene encodes CDR1 SGHTA and CDR2 FQGNSA. This CDR3 is built from 14 residues. Deletions cut 1 base from V and 1 base from J, with 8 bases between. The CDR3 reads CASSLVSRSYEQYF. CDR3 nucleotides: TGTGCCAGCAGCTTAGTATCTAGATCCTACGAGCAGTACTTC.

Comment on this clone: Other DNA sequences in this specimen translate into the identical CDR3. The chain combines TRBV7-2 with TRBJ1-5, with D possibly being TRBD1 (6 bases). The CDR3 loop spans 14 amino acids. Trimming removed 5 bases from V and 1 base from J, with 9 bases in between. Germline V gives CDR1 SGHTA, CDR2 FQGNSA. CDR3 in amino acids: CASSPQGSNQPQHF. DNA for the CDR3: TGTGCCAGCAGCCCCCAGGGGAGCAATCAGCCCCAGCATTTT.

This sequence joins TRBV18 and TRBJ1-2; tentative D call: TRBD1 (6 bases). Germline CDR1 and CDR2: KGHSH and LQKENI. CDR3 length: 14 amino acids. Trimming left V 2 bases short and J 8 bases short, with 15 bases between. The DNA of the CDR3 is TGTGCCAGCTCACCATCTCCAGGGGCAGGAGGCTACACCTTC. Translation: CASSPSPGAGGYTF.

This rearrangement joins TRBV27 to TRBJ1-5; D call uncertain. The germline V and J ends were trimmed by 5 bases and 0 bases, with 5 bases remaining between them. This CDR3 contains 13 residues. Germline assignment: CDR1 MNHEY and CDR2 SMNVEV (reference sequence). Here the CDR3 reads CASSGDSNQPQHF. The CDR3 nucleotides are TGTGCCAGCAGTGGAGATAGCAATCAGCCCCAGCATTTT.

The chain joins TRBV7-8 to TRBJ2-3, with D perhaps matching TRBD2 (5 bases). Trimming took 5 bases from V and 4 from J, leaving 13 bases between them. CDR3 length: 14 residues. Germline lookup yields CDR1 SGHVS and CDR2 FQNEAQ. This CDR3 is CASSLDGRADTQYF. Here the CDR3 DNA reads TGTGCCAGCAGCCTCGACGGGCGGGCAGATACGCAGTATTTT.

This clone showed up just once. The chain links TRBV19 to TRBJ1-1; 7 nucleotides match TRBD1. V lost 4 bases, J lost 7 bases, and 6 bases stayed unmatched. The CDR3 totals 13 residues. Germline values: CDR1 LNHDA, CDR2 SQIVND (reference sequence). This chain's CDR3 is CASSRDRASEAFF. CDR3 DNA sequence: TGTGCCAGTAGTAGAGACAGGGCAAGTGAAGCTTTCTTT.

The chain carries TRBV6-5 and TRBJ1-4, with a possible D match to TRBD1 (6 bases). Per the germline V gene, CDR1 is MNHEY and CDR2 is SVGAGI. Trimming took 7 bases from V and 8 from J, leaving 14 bases between them. CDR3 length: 13 amino acids. CDR3 region: CASTEQGREKLFF. In nucleotides, the CDR3 is TGTGCCAGCACCGAACAGGGCCGGGAAAAACTGTTTTTT.

The chain links TRBV27 to TRBJ1-1; D is possibly TRBD1 (5 bases). Between the trimmed V and J ends, which lost 5 bases and 8 bases, there was a span of 15 bases. CDR3 length: 13 amino acids. CDR1 MNHEY and CDR2 SMNVEV come from the germline V gene (reference sequence). CDR3 bases: TGTGCCAGCAGTGTCAGACAGCATCTAGAAGCTTTCTTT. Its protein product is CASSVRQHLEAFF.

The gene calls are TRBV6-6 and TRBJ1-3; no clear D gene. V lost 8 bases and J 4 bases, leaving 6 bases between the germline ends. CDR1 MNHNY and CDR2 SVGAGI come from the germline V gene (reference sequence). This CDR3 is built from 11 residues. Here the CDR3 DNA reads TGTGCCAGCGGACTAGGAAACACCATATATTTT. Translating gives CASGLGNTIYF.

The chain couples TRBV20-1 to TRBJ1-2, with a possible D match to TRBD1 (5 bases). CDR3 length: 11 amino acids. The V end lost 0 bases, the J end lost 8 bases, and 7 bases lay between the germline ends. Germline V gene data show CDR1 as DFQATT and CDR2 as SNEGSKA (reference sequence). This CDR3 reads CSAREGVGYTF. The CDR3 DNA follows: TGCAGTGCTAGAGAAGGGGTGGGCTACACCTTC.

V and J are TRBV6-2 or TRBV6-3 and TRBJ2-7; 7 bases map to TRBD1. V shed 2 bases and J 2 bases; nucleotides not matched to a gene: 3. This CDR3 has 14 amino acids. In germline, CDR1 is MNHEY, CDR2 SVGEGT. The CDR3 reads CASSYDRATYEQYF. In DNA form, the CDR3 reads TGTGCCAGCAGTTACGACAGGGCCACCTACGAGCAGTACTTC.